This record looks at one T cell receptor beta chain sequence and its context. Only in-frame clones appear in the TCRdb table, and some are missing; sequencing was by immunoSEQ multiplex PCR. The data show more than 200,000 clones, about 88% seen once. This sample was included in a study of blood T cell repertoires in COVID-19. On the study more broadly: Sources were T cells, B-cell-depleted T cells, or PBMCs; the material itself was cDNA or gDNA.

V was trimmed by 1 base and J by 5 bases, leaving 14 bases between them. Germline-derived CDR1 and CDR2 are SGHTA and FQGNSA. This CDR3 spans 16 amino acids. The genes are TRBV7-2 and TRBJ2-2, with a possible D match to TRBD1 (6 bases). Sequenced: PBMCs or T cells enriched from blood (not recorded which). The sequence came from a woman aged 50 to 65 who had recovered from COVID-19. The CDR3 sequence: CASSLEGRGDTGELFF. The CDR3 DNA is TGTGCCAGCAGCTTAGAAGGCAGGGGCGATACCGGGGAGCTGTTTTTT.